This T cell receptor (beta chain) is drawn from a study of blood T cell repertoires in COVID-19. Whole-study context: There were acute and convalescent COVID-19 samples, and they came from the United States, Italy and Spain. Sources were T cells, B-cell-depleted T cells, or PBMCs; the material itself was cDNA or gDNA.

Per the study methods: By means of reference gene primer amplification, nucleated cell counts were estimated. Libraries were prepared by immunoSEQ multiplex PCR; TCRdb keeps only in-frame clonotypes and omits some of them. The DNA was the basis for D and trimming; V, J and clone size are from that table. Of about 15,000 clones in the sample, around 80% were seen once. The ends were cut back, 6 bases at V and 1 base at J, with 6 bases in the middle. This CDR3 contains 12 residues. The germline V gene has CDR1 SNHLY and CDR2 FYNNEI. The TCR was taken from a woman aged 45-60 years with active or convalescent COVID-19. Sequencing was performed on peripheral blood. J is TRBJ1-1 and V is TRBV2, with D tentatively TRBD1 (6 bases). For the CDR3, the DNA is TGTGCCAGCAGGGACAGGAACACTGAAGCTTTCTTT. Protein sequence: CASRDRNTEAFF.